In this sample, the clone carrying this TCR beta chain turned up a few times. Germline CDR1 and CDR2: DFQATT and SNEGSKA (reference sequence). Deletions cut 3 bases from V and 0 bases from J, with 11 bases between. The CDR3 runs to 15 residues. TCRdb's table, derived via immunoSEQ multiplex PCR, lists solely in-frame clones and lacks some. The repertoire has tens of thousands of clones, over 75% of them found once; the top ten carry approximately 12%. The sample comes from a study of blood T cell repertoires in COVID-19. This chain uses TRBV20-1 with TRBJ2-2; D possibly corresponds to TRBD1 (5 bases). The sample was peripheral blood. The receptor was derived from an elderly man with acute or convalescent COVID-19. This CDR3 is CSASRGLSNTGELFF. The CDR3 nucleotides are TGCAGTGCTAGTAGGGGCCTTTCGAACACCGGGGAGCTGTTTTTT.